This TCR beta chain was recovered during a study of blood T cell repertoires in COVID-19. Study overall: COVID-19 samples, acute and convalescent, were from the United States, Italy and Spain. The cDNA or gDNA used as material had been derived from T cells, B-cell-depleted T cells, or PBMCs.

V dropped 5 bases and J dropped 3 bases, with 8 bases sitting between them. CDR3 length equals 12 residues. The germline V gene encodes CDR1 MDHEN and CDR2 SYDVKM. The authors' processing: Estimation of nucleated cell counts was performed using reference gene primer amplification. The data were produced by immunoSEQ multiplex PCR, yet TCRdb's version contains in-frame clones alone and is incomplete. The V and J calls and clone size are taken from that table; D and trimming were inferred from the DNA. Altogether 95,000 to 150,000 clones are present, around 90% being singletons, with the ten largest covering roughly 1.4%.

This clonotype originated in a human donor in a cohort sampled during active COVID-19. Source material: peripheral blood. The chain recombines TRBV28 with TRBJ2-7, with a possible D match to TRBD2 (5 bases). The CDR3 loop reads CASSTGYYEQYF. CDR3 DNA: TGTGCCAGCAGTACGGGGTACTACGAGCAGTACTTC.